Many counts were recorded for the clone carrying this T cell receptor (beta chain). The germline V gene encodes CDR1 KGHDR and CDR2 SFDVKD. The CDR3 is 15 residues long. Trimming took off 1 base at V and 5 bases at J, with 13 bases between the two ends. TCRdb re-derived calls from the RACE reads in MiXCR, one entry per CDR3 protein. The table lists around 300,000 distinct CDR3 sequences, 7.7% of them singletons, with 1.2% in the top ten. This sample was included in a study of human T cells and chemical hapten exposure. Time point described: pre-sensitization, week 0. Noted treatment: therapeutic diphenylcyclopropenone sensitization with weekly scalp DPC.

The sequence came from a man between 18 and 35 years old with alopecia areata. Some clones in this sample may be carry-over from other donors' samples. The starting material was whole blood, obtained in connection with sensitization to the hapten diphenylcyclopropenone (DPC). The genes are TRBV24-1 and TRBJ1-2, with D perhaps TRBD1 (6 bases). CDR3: CATSDLQGWRYGYTF. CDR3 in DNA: TGTGCCACCAGTGATTTACAGGGCTGGAGGTATGGCTACACCTTC.